The sample holds a few counts of the clone carrying this T cell receptor beta chain. The antigen remains unidentified. The data are from a study of response to subunit inactivated influenza vaccine. Study outcomes and limitations: It was the authors' suggestion that each seasonal influenza vaccination recruits few new T cells.

The CDR3 runs to 15 residues. With V trimmed by 4 bases and J by 3 bases, 9 bases remained unmatched. TCRdb independently ran MiXCR on the RT-PCR reads; one entry per CDR3 protein. The sample yields 450,000 to 550,000 distinct CDR3 sequences, roughly 25% seen once. This chain connects TRBV12-3 or TRBV12-4 to TRBJ2-7, with TRBD1 matching over 7 bases. This TCR came from a man aged 50 to 59 who received an inactivated influenza vaccine. Sequencing was performed on CD4+ T cells sorted from PBMCs, taken roughly 5 days after vaccination. CDR3 in DNA: TGTGCCAGCAGTTCCCAACGACGGACAGGCTACGAGCAGTACTTC. Protein: CASSSQRRTGYEQYF.